This T cell receptor beta chain appears in the sequencing data of a study of blood T cell repertoires in COVID-19. Across the whole study: Sample material is recorded as cDNA or gDNA derived from T cells, B-cell-depleted T cells, or PBMCs.

Assay used: immunoSEQ multiplex PCR; TCRdb lists only in-frame clones, some missing. The sample yields 100,000 to 150,000 clones, approximately 81% seen once. Followed over time, Seattle patients had been enrolled while infection was active. With 2 bases removed from V and 0 bases from J, the gap between germline ends came to 4 bases. The germline CDR1 and CDR2 sequences are ENHRY and SYGVKD. The CDR3 has 13 residues. The TCR comes from a man older than 75 with COVID-19, enrolled during active disease. The rearrangement joins TRBV10-3 to TRBJ1-2, with D unclear. Sequencing was carried out using peripheral blood. CDR3 in DNA: TGTGCCATCAGTGAGACAGCTAACTATGGCTACACCTTC. Translated, it gives CAISETANYGYTF.